Listed here are 10 T cell receptor beta chains from one sample, sequenced in a study of cytomegalovirus exposure and HLA in healthy donors. The PCR employed 60 Vbeta primers together with 13 Jbeta primers. Method: immunoSEQ multiplex PCR; TCRdb's copy keeps in-frame clones and lacks some. The sample includes some 100,000 clones, 79% of them seen just once. The sample was PBMCs. Source of these receptors: a female donor in good health and CMV-seropositive.

The V gene is TRBV19, the J gene TRBJ2-5; 14 bases agree with TRBD2. The CDR3 sequence is 16 residues long. Germline V gives CDR1 LNHDA, CDR2 SQIVND (reference sequence). Trimming at V came to 7 bases and at J to 3 bases, leaving 7 bases not matched to a gene. Here the CDR3 reads CASTPTGLAGEETQYF. The CDR3 nucleotides are TGTGCCAGTACCCCCACGGGACTAGCGGGAGAAGAGACCCAGTACTTC.

This clone was seen a handful of times. The chain employs TRBV11-2 and TRBJ1-4, with TRBD1 matching over 11 bases. The CDR3 is made up of 12 amino acids. V lost 5 bases to trimming and J lost 14 bases; unmatched junction nucleotides: 4. Germline V gene sequence: CDR1 SGHAT, CDR2 FQNNGV. This CDR3 is CASSLGQGGLFF. Here the CDR3 DNA reads TGTGCCAGCAGCCTGGGACAGGGGGGTCTGTTTTTT.

This clone was seen only a few times. V and J are TRBV7-2 and TRBJ1-1; the D gene is possibly TRBD1 (5 bases). This CDR3 is 15 amino acids long. V lost 0 bases and J 6 bases, leaving 14 bases between the germline ends. Germline loops: CDR1 SGHTA, CDR2 FQGNSA. The CDR3 protein is CASSLAQTVVAEAFF. The DNA for the CDR3 is TGTGCCAGCAGCTTAGCACAGACAGTAGTTGCTGAAGCTTTCTTT.

This clone came up once. The rearrangement uses TRBV5-4 and TRBJ2-2, with D unresolved. The CDR3 is made up of 12 amino acids. The germline V gene encodes CDR1 SGHNT and CDR2 YYREEE (reference sequence). Trimming took 3 bases from V and 6 from J, leaving 6 bases between them. CDR3 region: CASSSRPGELFF. The CDR3 DNA reads as TGTGCCAGCAGCTCTAGACCCGGGGAGCTGTTTTTT. Variable domain in full (rest from reference TRBV5-4 and TRBJ2-2): ETGVTQSPTHLIKTRGQQVTLRCSSQSGHNTVSWYQQALGQGPQFIFQYYREEENGRGNFPPRFSGLQFPNYSSELNVNALELDDSALYLCASSSRPGELFFGEGSRLTVL.

V usage is TRBV4-3 and J usage is TRBJ2-2; TRBD1 aligns across 9 bases. CDR3 length: 16 amino acids. The germline CDR1 and CDR2 sequences are LGHNA and YSLEER. With V trimmed by 4 bases and J by 7 bases, 10 bases remained unmatched. The CDR3, as DNA: TGCGCCAGCAGCCCTCTGACAGGGGGATTTGTCGGGGAGCTGTTTTTT. It translates to CASSPLTGGFVGELFF.

The V and J genes are TRBV5-1 and TRBJ2-3; a possible D gene is TRBD2 (5 bases). CDR1 and CDR2 from the germline V gene are SGHRS and YFSETQ. V lost 0 bases and J 0 bases, leaving 17 bases between the germline ends. CDR3 length: 18 amino acids. CDR3 sequence: CASSLAPIGLTSTDTQYF. DNA for the CDR3: TGCGCCAGCAGCTTGGCCCCGATAGGACTTACTAGCACAGATACGCAGTATTTT. The full variable domain, with the rest looked up from reference TRBV5-1 and TRBJ2-3, is KAGVTQTPRYLIKTRGQQVTLSCSPISGHRSVSWYQQTPGQGLQFLFEYFSETQRNKGNFPGRFSGRQFSNSRSEMNVSTLELGDSALYLCASSLAPIGLTSTDTQYFGPGTRLTVL.

This sequence joins TRBV19 and TRBJ2-2; TRBD2 matches at 9 bases. Germline trimming cut 11 bases from V and 3 bases from J; bases unmatched to any gene: 13. The CDR3 totals 16 residues. Germline V lookup: CDR1 LNHDA, CDR2 SQIVND (reference sequence). CDR3 DNA: TGTGCCTCCAAAAGGGGTAGCGGGAGTGACACCGGGGAGCTGTTTTTT. This gives the protein CASKRGSGSDTGELFF.

V is TRBV30 and J is TRBJ2-2; TRBD2 matches 11 bases. Germline V gene lookup returns CDR1 GTSNPN and CDR2 SVGIG (reference sequence). CDR3 length equals 17 residues. The V and J ends lost 2 bases and 8 bases, in that order; junction bases with no gene match: 13. CDR3 coding DNA: TGTGCCTGGAGTCCATTCCTCATAGCGGGAGGGACAGGGGAGCTGTTTTTT. Translated, it gives CAWSPFLIAGGTGELFF.

The V and J genes are TRBV18 and TRBJ1-6; D remains unclear. V gave up 5 bases and J gave up 7 bases, with 6 bases separating them. The CDR3 extends over 12 amino acids. Germline V gene data show CDR1 as KGHSH and CDR2 as LQKENI. Written as DNA, the CDR3 is TGTGCCAGCTCAACGGGGAATTCACCCCTCCACTTT. Translating it yields CASSTGNSPLHF.

The V gene is TRBV6-6, the J gene TRBJ2-1, with 9 bases aligning to TRBD1. The length of the CDR3 is 14 residues. CDR1 is MNHNY and CDR2 is SVGAGI in the germline V gene (reference sequence). The J segment lost 9 bases and the V segment lost 5 bases, leaving 8 bases of the junction unmatched. In nucleotides, the CDR3 is TGTGCCAGCAGTACCCCGGGACAGGGAAGTGAGCAGTTCTTC. Amino acids: CASSTPGQGSEQFF.